This record looks at one T cell receptor beta chain sequence and its context. Clones were read by immunoSEQ multiplex PCR, and TCRdb kept only the in-frame ones, dropping some. Among about 400,000 clones listed, 88% were seen once. The entry originates in a study of blood T cell repertoires in COVID-19. Study-level background: T cells, B-cell-depleted T cells, or PBMCs supplied cDNA or gDNA.

CDR3 length equals 14 residues. Germline CDR1 is SGHRS and CDR2 is YFSETQ. The V and J ends lost 0 bases and 8 bases, in that order; junction bases with no gene match: 6. This clonotype originated in a woman in her thirties or forties with acute COVID-19. Material: PBMCs or T cells enriched from blood (not recorded which). The chain joins TRBV5-1 to TRBJ1-2; TRBD1 agrees at 8 bases. The CDR3 DNA reads TGCGCCAGCAGCTTGGTACAGGGGGGAGGAGGCTACACCTTC. This encodes CASSLVQGGGGYTF.